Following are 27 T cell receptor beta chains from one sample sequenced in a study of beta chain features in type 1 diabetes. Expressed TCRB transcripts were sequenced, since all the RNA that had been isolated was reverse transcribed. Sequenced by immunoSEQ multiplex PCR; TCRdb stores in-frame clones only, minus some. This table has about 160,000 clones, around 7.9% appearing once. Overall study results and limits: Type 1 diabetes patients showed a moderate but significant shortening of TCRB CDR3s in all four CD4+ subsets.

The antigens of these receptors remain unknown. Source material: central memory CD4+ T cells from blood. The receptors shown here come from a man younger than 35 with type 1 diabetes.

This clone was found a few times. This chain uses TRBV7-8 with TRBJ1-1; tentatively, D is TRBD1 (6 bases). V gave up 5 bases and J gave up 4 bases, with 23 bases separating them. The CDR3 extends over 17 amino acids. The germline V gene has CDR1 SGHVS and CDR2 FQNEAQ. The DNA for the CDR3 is TGTGCCAGCAGCCTCCCCGGGGGGCGGTCTCGTATCACTGAAGCTTTCTTT. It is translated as CASSLPGGRSRITEAFF.

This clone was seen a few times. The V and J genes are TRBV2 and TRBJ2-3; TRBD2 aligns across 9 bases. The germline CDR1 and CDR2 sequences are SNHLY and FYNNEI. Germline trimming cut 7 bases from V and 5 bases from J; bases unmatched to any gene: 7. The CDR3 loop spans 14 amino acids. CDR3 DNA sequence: TGTGCCAGCACGGCGGGGGGGCCGGGAGATACGCAGTATTTT. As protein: CASTAGGPGDTQYF.

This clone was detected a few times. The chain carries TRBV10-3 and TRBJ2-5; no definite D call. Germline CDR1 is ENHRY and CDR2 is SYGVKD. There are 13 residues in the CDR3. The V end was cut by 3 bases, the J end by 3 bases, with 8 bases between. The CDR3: CAISEGREETQYF. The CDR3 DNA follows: TGTGCCATCAGTGAAGGCCGGGAAGAGACCCAGTACTTC.

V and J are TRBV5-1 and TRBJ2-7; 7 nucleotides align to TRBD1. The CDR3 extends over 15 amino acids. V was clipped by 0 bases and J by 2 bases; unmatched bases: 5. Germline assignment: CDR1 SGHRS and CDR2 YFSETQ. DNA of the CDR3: TGCGCCAGCAGCTTGGAGGGGACAGCAACCTACGAGCAGTACTTC. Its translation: CASSLEGTATYEQYF. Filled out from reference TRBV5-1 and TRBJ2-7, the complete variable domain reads KAGVTQTPRYLIKTRGQQVTLSCSPISGHRSVSWYQQTPGQGLQFLFEYFSETQRNKGNFPGRFSGRQFSNSRSEMNVSTLELGDSALYLCASSLEGTATYEQYFGPGTRLTVT.

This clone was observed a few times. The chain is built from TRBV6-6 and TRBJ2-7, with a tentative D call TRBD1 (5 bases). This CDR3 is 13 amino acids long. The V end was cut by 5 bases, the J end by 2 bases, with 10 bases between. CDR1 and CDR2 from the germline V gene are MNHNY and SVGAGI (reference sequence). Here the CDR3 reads CASSPRQTYEQYF. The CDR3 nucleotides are TGTGCCAGCAGTCCCCGACAGACCTACGAGCAGTACTTC.

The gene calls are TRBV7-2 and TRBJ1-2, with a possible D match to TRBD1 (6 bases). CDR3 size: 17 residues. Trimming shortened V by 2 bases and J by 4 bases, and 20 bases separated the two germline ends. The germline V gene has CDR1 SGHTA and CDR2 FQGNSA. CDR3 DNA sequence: TGTGCCAGCAGCTTATCGCCCAGGGGCTTAGTATCCTATGGCTACACCTTC. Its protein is CASSLSPRGLVSYGYTF.

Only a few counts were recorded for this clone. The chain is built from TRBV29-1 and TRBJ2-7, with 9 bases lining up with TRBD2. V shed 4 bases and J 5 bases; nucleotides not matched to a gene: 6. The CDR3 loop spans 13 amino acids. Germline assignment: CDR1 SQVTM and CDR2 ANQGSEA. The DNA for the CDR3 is TGCAGCGTTGGGGGACTAGCTCTAAACGAGCAGTACTTC. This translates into CSVGGLALNEQYF.

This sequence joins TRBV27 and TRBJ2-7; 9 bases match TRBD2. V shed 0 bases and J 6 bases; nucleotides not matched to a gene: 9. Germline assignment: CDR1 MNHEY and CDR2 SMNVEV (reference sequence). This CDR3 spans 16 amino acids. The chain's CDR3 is CASSLSRWGSGGEQYF. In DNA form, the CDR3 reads TGTGCCAGCAGTTTATCTAGGTGGGGTAGCGGGGGCGAGCAGTACTTC.

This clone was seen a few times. Here the CDR3 DNA reads TGTGCCACCAGCAGAGATCTGGGCAGTTATGGCTACACCTTC. Its translation is CATSRDLGSYGYTF. The genes are TRBV15 and TRBJ1-2; the D is unclear. CDR1 is LNHNV, CDR2 YYDKDF, per germline (reference sequence). The CDR3 is made up of 14 amino acids. Trimming stripped 0 bases from V and 5 bases from J, with 10 bases between.

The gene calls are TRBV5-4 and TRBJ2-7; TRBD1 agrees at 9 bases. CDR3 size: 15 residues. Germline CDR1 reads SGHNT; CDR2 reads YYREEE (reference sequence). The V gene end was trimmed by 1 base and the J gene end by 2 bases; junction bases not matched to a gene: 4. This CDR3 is CASSLSTGGAYEQYF. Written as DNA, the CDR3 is TGTGCCAGCAGCTTGTCAACAGGGGGCGCCTACGAGCAGTACTTC.

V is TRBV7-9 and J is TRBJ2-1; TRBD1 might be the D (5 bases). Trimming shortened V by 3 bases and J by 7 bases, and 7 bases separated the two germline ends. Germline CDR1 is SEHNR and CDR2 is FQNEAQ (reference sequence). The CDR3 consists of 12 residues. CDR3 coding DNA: TGTGCCAGCAGCTTGGGGCAAAATGAGCAGTTCTTC. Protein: CASSLGQNEQFF.

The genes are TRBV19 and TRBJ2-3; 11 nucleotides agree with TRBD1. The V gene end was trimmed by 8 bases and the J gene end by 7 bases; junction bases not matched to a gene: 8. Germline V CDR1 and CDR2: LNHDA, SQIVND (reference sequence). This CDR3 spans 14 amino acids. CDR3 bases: TGTGCCAGTGTTCCCGGGACAGGGGGACATACGCAGTATTTT. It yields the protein CASVPGTGGHTQYF.

CDR3 nucleotides: TGTGCCAGCAGCACCTGGACAGGGCAGACAAGCTATGGCTACACCTTC. Translated, it gives CASSTWTGQTSYGYTF. The chain joins TRBV28 to TRBJ1-2; TRBD1 matches at 8 bases. Per germline, CDR1 MDHEN and CDR2 SYDVKM. This CDR3 has 16 residues. The trim removed 6 bases at V and 4 bases at J, leaving 13 bases unmatched.

The CDR3 sequence: CASSLRGLTVNEQFF. Here the CDR3 DNA reads TGTGCCAGCAGTCTCCGCGGGCTAACGGTCAATGAGCAGTTCTTC. V gene TRBV27 combines with J gene TRBJ2-1, with D possibly matching TRBD2 (5 bases). Looked up from germline, CDR1 is MNHEY and CDR2 is SMNVEV (reference sequence). The V and J ends lost 5 bases and 6 bases respectively, with 17 bases between them. The CDR3 loop spans 15 amino acids.

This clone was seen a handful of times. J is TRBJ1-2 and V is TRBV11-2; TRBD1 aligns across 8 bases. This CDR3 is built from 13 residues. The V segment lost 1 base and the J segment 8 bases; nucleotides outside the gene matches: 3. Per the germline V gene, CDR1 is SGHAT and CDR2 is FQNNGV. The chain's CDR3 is CASSLAGGGGYTF. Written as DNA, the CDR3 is TGTGCCAGCAGCTTAGCAGGGGGCGGCGGCTACACCTTC.

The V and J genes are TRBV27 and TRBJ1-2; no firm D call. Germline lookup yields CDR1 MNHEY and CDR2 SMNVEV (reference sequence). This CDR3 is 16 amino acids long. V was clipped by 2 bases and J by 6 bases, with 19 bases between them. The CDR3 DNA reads TGTGCCAGCAGTTTAAATTATCCGGCAGTAGCTAATGGCTACACCTTC. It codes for CASSLNYPAVANGYTF.

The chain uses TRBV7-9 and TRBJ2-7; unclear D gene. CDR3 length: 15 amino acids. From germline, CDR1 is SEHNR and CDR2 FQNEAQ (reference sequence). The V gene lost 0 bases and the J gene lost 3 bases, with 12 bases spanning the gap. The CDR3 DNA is TGTGCCAGCAGCTTAGCGAGAGTGGGCTTCTACGAGCAGTACTTC. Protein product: CASSLARVGFYEQYF.

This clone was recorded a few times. The CDR3 bases are TGTGCCAGCAGTGACCCGACAGGGAGTTCCTACGAGCAGTACTTC. This codes for CASSDPTGSSYEQYF. The rearrangement links TRBV28 to TRBJ2-7; 7 nucleotides align to TRBD1. With 5 bases clipped from V and 1 base from J, the junction kept 8 bases outside the gene matches. CDR3 length: 15 residues. Germline V lookup: CDR1 MDHEN, CDR2 SYDVKM.

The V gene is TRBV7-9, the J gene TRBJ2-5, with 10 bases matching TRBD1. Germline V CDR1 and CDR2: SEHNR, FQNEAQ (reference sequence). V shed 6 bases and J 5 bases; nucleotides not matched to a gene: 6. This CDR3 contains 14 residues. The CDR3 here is CASRSGTGVETQYF. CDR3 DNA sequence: TGTGCCAGCAGGTCCGGGACAGGGGTTGAGACCCAGTACTTC.

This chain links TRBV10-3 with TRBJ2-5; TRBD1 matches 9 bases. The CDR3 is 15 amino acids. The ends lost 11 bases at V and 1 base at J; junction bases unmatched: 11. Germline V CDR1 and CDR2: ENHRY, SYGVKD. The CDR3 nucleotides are TGTGCCGCCGGGGGGACAGGGAGGGGCCAAGAGACCCAGTACTTC. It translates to CAAGGTGRGQETQYF.

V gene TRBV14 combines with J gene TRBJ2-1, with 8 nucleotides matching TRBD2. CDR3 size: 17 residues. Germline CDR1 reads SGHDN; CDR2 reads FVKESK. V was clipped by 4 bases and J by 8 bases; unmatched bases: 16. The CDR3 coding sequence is TGTGCCAGCAGCCGCGGGACTAGGAGAAGGCCCCTGGATGAGCAGTTCTTC. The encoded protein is CASSRGTRRRPLDEQFF.

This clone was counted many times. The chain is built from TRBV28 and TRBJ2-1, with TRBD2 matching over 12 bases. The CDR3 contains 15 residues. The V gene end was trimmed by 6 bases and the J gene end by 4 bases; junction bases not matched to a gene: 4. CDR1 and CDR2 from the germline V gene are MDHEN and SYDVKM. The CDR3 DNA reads TGTGCCAGCAGCCTAGCGGGGGGGCGTTACAATGAGCAGTTCTTC. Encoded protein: CASSLAGGRYNEQFF.

The CDR3, as DNA: TGCAGCGTTAGCGGGAGCCGCGGTGTTGATGAGCAGTTCTTC. Protein sequence: CSVSGSRGVDEQFF. The V call is TRBV29-1, the J call TRBJ2-1; 8 nucleotides align to TRBD2. The V gene end was trimmed by 5 bases and the J gene end by 8 bases; junction bases not matched to a gene: 11. The CDR3 sequence is 14 residues long. CDR1 SQVTM and CDR2 ANQGSEA come from the germline V gene.

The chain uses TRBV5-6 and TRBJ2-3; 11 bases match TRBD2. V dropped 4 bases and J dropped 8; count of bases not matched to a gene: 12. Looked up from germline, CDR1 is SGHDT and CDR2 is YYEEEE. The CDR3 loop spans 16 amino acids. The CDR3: CASSRLAGKLLGTQYF. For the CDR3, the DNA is TGTGCCAGCAGCCGACTAGCGGGGAAACTCTTGGGTACGCAGTATTTT.

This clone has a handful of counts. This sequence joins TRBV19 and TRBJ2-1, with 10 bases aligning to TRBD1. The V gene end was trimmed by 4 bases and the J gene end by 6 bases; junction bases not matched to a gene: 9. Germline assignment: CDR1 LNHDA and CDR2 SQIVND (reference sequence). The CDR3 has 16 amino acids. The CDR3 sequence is CASSSRAGTGVNEQFF. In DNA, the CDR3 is TGTGCCAGTAGTAGTAGGGCCGGGACAGGGGTCAATGAGCAGTTCTTC.

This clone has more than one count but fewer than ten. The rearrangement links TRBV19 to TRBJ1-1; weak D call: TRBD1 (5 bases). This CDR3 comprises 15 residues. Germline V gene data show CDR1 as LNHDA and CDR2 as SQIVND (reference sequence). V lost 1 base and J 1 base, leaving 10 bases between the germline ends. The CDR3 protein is CASSIVGRANTEAFF. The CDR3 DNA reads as TGTGCCAGTAGTATAGTTGGCAGGGCGAACACTGAAGCTTTCTTT.

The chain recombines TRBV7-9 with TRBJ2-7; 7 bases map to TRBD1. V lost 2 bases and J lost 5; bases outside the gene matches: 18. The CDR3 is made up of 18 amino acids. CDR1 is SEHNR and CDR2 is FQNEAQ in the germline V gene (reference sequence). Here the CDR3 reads CASSLPIKVTPQGDEQYF. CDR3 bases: TGTGCCAGCAGCTTACCCATAAAGGTAACTCCTCAGGGGGACGAGCAGTACTTC.